The following is a TCR beta chain sequence with its context. What it binds is not known. This entry belongs to a study of chemoradiotherapy in HPV16-positive cancers. The study, taken as a whole, reports: Functional assays defining HPV-specific T cells used only a couple of HPV16-positive patients.

Assay used: immunoSEQ multiplex PCR; TCRdb lists only in-frame clones, some missing. Counted here are approximately 8,400 clones, around 81% occurring once; the ten biggest clones make up under 2%. The specimen was taken from a patient who underwent chemoradiotherapy. This TCR was recovered from a human donor with HPV-associated anogenital cancer.

This CDR3 is CATSREGQGPNEQFF. DNA for the CDR3: TGTGCCACCAGCAGAGAGGGACAGGGGCCCAATGAGCAGTTCTTC. The V call is TRBV15, the J call TRBJ2-1, with 10 positions matching TRBD1. The CDR3 contains 15 residues. After removal of 0 bases from V and 6 bases from J, the junction contained 2 bases not matched to a gene. Germline V CDR1 and CDR2: LNHNV, YYDKDF (reference sequence).